The clone carrying this TCR beta chain was recorded only once. The CDR3 totals 15 residues. Deletions cut 6 bases from V and 0 bases from J, with 11 bases between. Germline CDR1 reads MNHEY; CDR2 reads SMNVEV (reference sequence). This sample is drawn from a study of shared clonotypes between healthy human individuals. Study-wide background: The plates for each donor numbered three CD4 naive, three CD4 memory, two CD8 naive and one CD8 memory.

TCRdb's table, derived via immunoSEQ multiplex PCR, lists solely in-frame clones and lacks some. The sample comprises approximately 1.1 million clones, around 78% of which are singletons, and approximately 0.5% rests with the top ten. This chain links TRBV27 with TRBJ2-2, with D perhaps matching TRBD1 (6 bases). Sequences were obtained from memory CD4+ T cells from PBMCs. As for subset: CD45RA-negative fraction. The source is a man between 18 and 35 years old in good health. Some clones in this sample may be carry-over from other donors' samples. The CDR3 protein is CASRFWTANTGELFF. The DNA of the CDR3 is TGTGCCAGCAGATTCTGGACAGCGAACACCGGGGAGCTGTTTTTT.